This T cell receptor beta chain was retrieved from a study of T cell responses to AZD1222 COVID-19 vaccine. The repertoire was sequenced with immunoSEQ multiplex PCR; TCRdb's copy has only in-frame clones and lacks some. The sample includes some 150,000 clones, roughly 90% seen only once; the top ten take approximately 2%. Sequencing used peripheral blood, obtained 28 days after the second AZD1222 dose. This sequence originates from an adult who received the AZD1222 COVID-19 vaccine.

The CDR3 region is CASSTGTVYGYTF. The CDR3 DNA follows: TGTGCCAGCAGTACCGGGACAGTCTATGGCTACACCTTC. V and J are TRBV12-3 or TRBV12-4 and TRBJ1-2, with 7 bases that match TRBD1. This CDR3 has 13 amino acids. The V gene end was trimmed by 5 bases and the J gene end by 4 bases; junction bases not matched to a gene: 4.